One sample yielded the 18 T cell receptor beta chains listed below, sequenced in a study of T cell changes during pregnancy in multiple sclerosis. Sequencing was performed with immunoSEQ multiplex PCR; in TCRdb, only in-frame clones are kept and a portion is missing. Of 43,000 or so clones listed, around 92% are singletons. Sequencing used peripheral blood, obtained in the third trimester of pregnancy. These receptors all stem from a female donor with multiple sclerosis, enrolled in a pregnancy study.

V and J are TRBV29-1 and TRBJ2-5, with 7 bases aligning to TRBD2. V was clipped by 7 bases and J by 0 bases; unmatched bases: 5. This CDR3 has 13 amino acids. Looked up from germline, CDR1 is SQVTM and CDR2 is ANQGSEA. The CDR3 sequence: CSALLANQETQYF. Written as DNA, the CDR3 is TGCAGCGCCCTACTAGCGAACCAAGAGACCCAGTACTTC.

For the CDR3, the DNA is TGCGCCAGCAGGAGCTCCTACAATGAGCAGTTCTTC. Protein sequence: CASRSSYNEQFF. The chain is built from TRBV10-1 and TRBJ2-1; no clear D gene. Germline CDR1 is WNHNN and CDR2 is SYGVQD (reference sequence). V gave up 6 bases and J gave up 0 bases, with 3 bases separating them. The CDR3 is 12 residues long.

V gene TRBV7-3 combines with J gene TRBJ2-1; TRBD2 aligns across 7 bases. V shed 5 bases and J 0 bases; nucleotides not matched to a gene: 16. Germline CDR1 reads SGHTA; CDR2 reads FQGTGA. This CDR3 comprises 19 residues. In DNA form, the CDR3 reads TGTGCCAGCAGCCCCAACCCCCTAGCGGACCTTAGCTCCTACAATGAGCAGTTCTTC. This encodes CASSPNPLADLSSYNEQFF.

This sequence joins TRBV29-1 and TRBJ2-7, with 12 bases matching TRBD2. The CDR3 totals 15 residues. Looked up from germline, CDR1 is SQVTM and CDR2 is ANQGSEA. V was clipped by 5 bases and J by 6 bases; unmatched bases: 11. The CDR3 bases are TGCAGCGTTTCACAGACTAGCGGGAGAATTGGCGAGCAGTACTTC. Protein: CSVSQTSGRIGEQYF.

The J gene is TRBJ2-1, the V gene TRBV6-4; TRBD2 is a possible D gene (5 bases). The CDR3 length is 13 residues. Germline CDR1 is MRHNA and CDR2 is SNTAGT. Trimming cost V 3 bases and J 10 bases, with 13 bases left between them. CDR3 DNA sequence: TGTGCCAGCAGTGAGGACCCCCGAGGGGAGCAGTTCTTC. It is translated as CASSEDPRGEQFF.

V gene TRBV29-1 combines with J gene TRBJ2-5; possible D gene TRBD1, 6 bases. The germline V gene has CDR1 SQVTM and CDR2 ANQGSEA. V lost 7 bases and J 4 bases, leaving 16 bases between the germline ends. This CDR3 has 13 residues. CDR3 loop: CSGAGGLGETQYF. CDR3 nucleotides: TGCAGCGGGGCTGGGGGCTTGGGAGAGACCCAGTACTTC.

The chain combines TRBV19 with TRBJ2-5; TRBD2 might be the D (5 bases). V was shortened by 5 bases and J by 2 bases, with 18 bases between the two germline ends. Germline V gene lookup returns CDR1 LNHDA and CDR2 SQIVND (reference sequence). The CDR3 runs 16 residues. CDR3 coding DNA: TGTGCCAGTAGTTCGGGGTTCAGGTACGGTCAAGAGACCCAGTACTTC. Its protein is CASSSGFRYGQETQYF.

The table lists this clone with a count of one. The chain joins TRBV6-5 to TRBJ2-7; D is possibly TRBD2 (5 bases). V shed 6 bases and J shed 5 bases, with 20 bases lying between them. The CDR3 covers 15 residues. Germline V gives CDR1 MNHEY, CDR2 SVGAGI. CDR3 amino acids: CASRYRAGSLNEQYF. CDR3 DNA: TGTGCCAGCAGGTACCGGGCGGGTTCCCTAAACGAGCAGTACTTC.

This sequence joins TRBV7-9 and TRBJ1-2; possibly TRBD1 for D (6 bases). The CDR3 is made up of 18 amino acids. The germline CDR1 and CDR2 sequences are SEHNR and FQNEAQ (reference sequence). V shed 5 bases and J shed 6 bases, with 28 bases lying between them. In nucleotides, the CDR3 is TGTGCCAGCAGCCCCTGGGTCGGACAGCTTAGGACCCAGGATGGCTACACCTTC. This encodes CASSPWVGQLRTQDGYTF.

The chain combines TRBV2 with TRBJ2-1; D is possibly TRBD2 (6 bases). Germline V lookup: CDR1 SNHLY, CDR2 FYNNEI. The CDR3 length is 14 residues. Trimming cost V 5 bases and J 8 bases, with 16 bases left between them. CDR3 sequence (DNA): TGTGCCAGCAGTCCAAACCATAGCGGAGATGAGCAGTTCTTC. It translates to CASSPNHSGDEQFF.

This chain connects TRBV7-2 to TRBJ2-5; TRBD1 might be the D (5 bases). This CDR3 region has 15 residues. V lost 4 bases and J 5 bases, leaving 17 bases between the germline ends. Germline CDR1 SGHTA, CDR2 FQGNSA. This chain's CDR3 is CASSSRQPPSETQYF. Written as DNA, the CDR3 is TGTGCCAGCAGCTCCCGACAGCCGCCGTCGGAGACCCAGTACTTC.

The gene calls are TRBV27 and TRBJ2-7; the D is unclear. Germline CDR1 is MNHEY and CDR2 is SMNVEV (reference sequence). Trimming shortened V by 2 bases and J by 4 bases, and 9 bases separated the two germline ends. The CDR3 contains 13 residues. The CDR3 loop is CASSLRSGYEQYF. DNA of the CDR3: TGTGCCAGCAGTTTACGGTCGGGTTACGAGCAGTACTTC.

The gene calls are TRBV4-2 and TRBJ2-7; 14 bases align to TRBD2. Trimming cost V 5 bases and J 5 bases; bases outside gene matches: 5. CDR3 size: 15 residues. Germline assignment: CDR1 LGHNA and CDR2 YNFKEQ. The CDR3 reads CASSKGLAGVNEQYF. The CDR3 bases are TGTGCCAGCAGCAAGGGACTAGCGGGAGTTAACGAGCAGTACTTC.

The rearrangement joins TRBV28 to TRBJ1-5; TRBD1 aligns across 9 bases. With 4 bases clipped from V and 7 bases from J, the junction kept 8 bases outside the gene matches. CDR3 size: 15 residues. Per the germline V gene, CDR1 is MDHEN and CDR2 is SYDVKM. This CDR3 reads CASSWGQGYGQPQHF. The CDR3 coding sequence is TGTGCCAGCAGTTGGGGACAGGGTTATGGACAGCCCCAGCATTTT.

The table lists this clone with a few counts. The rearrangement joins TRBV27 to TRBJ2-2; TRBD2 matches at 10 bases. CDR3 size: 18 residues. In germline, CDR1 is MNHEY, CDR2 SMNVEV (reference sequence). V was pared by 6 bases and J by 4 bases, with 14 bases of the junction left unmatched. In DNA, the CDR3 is TGTGCCAGCAGCCCAGGGAGCGGGAGGGCCTTCGGCACCGGGGAGCTGTTTTTT. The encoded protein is CASSPGSGRAFGTGELFF.

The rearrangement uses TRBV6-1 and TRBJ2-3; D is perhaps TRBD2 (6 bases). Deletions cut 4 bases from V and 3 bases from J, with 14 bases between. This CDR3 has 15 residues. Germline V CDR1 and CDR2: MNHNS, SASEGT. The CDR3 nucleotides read TGTGCCAGCAGTGCGGGAGAAGGTCAGACAGATACGCAGTATTTT. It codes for CASSAGEGQTDTQYF.

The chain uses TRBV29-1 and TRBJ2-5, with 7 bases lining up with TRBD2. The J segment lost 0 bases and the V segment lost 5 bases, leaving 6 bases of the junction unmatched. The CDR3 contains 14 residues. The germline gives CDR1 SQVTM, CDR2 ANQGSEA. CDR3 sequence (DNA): TGCAGCGTTACCCCCGGGGGGAACCAAGAGACCCAGTACTTC. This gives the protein CSVTPGGNQETQYF.

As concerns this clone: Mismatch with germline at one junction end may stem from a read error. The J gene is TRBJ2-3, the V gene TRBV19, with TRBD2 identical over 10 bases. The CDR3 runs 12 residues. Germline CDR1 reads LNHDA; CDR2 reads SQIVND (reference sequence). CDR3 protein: CASSIGAGGLHF. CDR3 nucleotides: TGTGCCAGTAGTATTGGAGCGGGAGGGCTCCATTTT.